The sequence of this T cell receptor beta chain was determined in a study of prognosis after radiotherapy for stage I lung cancer (dated by TCRdb to the early 2020s). Background for the entire study: Between early 2018 and January 2019, 15 to 20 stage I NSCLC patients were enrolled in Nanjing, China. Image-guided IMRT or VMAT was used to deliver SBRT in 3 to 5 fractions at a biologically effective dose of at least 100 Gy. In every patient, SBRT was given without any concurrent therapy. A total of 40 or so blood samples from around 20 patients were sequenced, with one sample obtained before and one obtained after SBRT for each patient. Enrolled patients comprised approximately 14 with newly diagnosed primary stage I lung tumors and a few with oligometastatic NSCLC after surgical resection of the primary tumor. Distant metastases were developed by four of the 19 patients after SBRT, at a median of around seven months, whereas no significant progression was observed in the other 15 patients. Peripheral blood TCR beta repertoires were profiled in stage I NSCLC patients before and after stereotactic body radiotherapy, and the study then linked these repertoires to distant failure. The cohort was made up of some 12 men and about 6 women, with a median age of around 68 years and an age range of about 53 to 95 years. All patients were regarded as medically inoperable, because of comorbidities in 12 patients and refusal of surgery in about seven patients. Tumor histology was squamous cell carcinoma in more than five patients and adenocarcinoma in twelve.

All patients had node-negative disease on CT and PET/CT, and none had a history of other malignancies or had previously received chemotherapy or radiotherapy. At each of two time points, around 6 milliliters of peripheral venous blood were collected into EDTA tubes. Ficoll-Paque Plus density-gradient centrifugation was used to isolate PBMCs. Samples were stored at -80°C immediately after collection until analysis. Per the germline V gene, KGHSH is the CDR1 and LQKENI is the CDR2. V ends up 3 bases short and J 7 bases short, with an unmatched junction base count of 11. There are 15 amino acids in the CDR3, from cysteine to phenylalanine inclusive. Only the CDR3 part of the read is kept: 45 bases, read in frame from the first base. This clonotype was observed many times. The specificity of this receptor is unknown. No base qualities exist here, and no much larger clone lies one base off it. Study-wide conclusions, independent of this receptor: After SBRT, the count of unique TCR clones dropped from a median of roughly 10,000 beforehand to roughly 7,100 afterward (Wilcoxon paired P=0.011). Post-SBRT Shannon entropy and its change from baseline were lower in patients who developed distant metastases; baseline Shannon entropy was not associated with metastases. The study was limited by the small cohort and short follow-up, and independent validation of the study findings is required. No determination of tumor specificity was made for expanded TCR clones. TRBV and TRBJ usage frequencies reportedly varied with metastasis status, involving two V genes at baseline and about 10 V and two J genes after SBRT. All reported P values were unadjusted for multiple comparisons.

Two rounds of multiplex PCR were performed to amplify the TCR beta CDR3 region from genomic DNA. In the first PCR round, primers specific to each TRBV and TRBJ gene were used, and the primer sequences were filed in Chinese patent CN105087789A. Universal primers were used in the second round of PCR. The Roche High Pure PCR Template Preparation Kit was used to extract genomic DNA from frozen PBMCs. Libraries were sequenced paired-end with 151 bp reads on an Illumina HiSeq 3000. The paper's processing steps were these. CutAdapt was used to discard raw reads that did not contain the multiplex PCR primer sequences. High-quality paired reads were merged into contigs with PEAR. By alignment to reference sequences, MiXCR assigned TRB V, D and J gene segments to each contig. CDR3 sequences were clustered by base quality and sequence similarity to remove sequencing errors. Shannon entropy, normalized by the natural log of the productive TCR sequence number, served as the measure of diversity. Clonality was computed as one minus the ratio of Shannon entropy to the natural log of the number of unique clonotypes. The Youden index of ROC curves was used to select progression-free survival cut-offs for repertoire metrics, and analyses were performed in R 3.5.3. The raw public data were reprocessed by TCRdb itself: fastp quality trimming at Q25, MiXCR clonotype calling, in-frame beta chains only. Every distinct CDR3 protein forms one entry, paired with its most common genes and DNA. What appears here as the V and J calls and clone size reflects TCRdb's work, not the paper's. This sample is represented by some 24,000 distinct CDR3 sequences; 35% to 40% of them were singletons. Less than 70% of the sample belongs to the ten largest clones.

The V gene is TRBV18 and the J gene is TRBJ1-2, with 7 bases in between that match TRBD1. This material consisted of PBMCs, taken before or after stereotactic body radiation therapy (not recorded which). The receptor was derived from a donor aged 50 or older with non-small cell lung cancer. CDR3 loop: CASSPGEGARSGYTF. The base sequence is TGTGCCAGCTCACCCGGTGAGGGGGCCAGAAGTGGCTACACCTTC.